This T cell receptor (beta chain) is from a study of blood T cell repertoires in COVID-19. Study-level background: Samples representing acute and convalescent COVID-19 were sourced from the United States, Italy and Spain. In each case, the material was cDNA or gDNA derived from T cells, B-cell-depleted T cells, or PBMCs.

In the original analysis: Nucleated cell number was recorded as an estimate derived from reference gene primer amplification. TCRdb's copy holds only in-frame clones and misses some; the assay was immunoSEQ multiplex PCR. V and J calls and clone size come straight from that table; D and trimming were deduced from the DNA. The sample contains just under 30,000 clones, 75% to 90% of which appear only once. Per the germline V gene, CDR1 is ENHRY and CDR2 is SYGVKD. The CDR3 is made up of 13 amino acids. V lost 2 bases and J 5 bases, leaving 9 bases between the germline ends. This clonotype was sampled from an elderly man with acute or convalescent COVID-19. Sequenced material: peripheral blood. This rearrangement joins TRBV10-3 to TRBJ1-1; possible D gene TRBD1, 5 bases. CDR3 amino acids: CAISEGGETEAFF. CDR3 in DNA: TGTGCCATCAGTGAGGGAGGGGAAACTGAAGCTTTCTTT.